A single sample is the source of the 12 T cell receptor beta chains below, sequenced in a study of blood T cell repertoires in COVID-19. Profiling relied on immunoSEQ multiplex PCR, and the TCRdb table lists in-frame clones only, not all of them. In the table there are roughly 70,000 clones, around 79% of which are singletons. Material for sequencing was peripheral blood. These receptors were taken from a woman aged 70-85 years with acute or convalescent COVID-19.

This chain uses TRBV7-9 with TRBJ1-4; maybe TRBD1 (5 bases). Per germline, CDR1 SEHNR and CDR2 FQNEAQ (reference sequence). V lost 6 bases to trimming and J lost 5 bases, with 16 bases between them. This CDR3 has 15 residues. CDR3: CASSPAGLRNEKLFF. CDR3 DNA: TGTGCCAGCAGTCCTGCGGGACTGAGGAATGAAAAACTGTTTTTT. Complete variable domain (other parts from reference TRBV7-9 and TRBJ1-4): DTGVSQNPRHKITKRGQNVTFRCDPISEHNRLYWYRQTLGQGPEFLTYFQNEAQLEKSRLLSDRFSAERPKGSFSTLEIQRTEQGDSAMYLCASSPAGLRNEKLFFGSGTQLSVL.

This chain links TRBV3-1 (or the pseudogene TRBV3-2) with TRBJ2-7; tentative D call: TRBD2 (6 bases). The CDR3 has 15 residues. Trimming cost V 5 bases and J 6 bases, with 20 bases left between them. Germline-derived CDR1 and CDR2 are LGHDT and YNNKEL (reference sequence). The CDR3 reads CASSAVGTLGGEQYF. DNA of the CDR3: TGTGCCAGCAGCGCCGTCGGGACCCTCGGGGGCGAGCAGTACTTC.

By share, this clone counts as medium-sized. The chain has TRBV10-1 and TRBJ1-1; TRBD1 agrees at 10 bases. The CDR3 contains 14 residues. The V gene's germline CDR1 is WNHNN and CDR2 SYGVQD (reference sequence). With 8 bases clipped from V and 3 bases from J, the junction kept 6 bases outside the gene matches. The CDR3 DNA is TGCGCCAGCGGGGCTGGGACAGGGGACACTGAAGCTTTCTTT. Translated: CASGAGTGDTEAFF.

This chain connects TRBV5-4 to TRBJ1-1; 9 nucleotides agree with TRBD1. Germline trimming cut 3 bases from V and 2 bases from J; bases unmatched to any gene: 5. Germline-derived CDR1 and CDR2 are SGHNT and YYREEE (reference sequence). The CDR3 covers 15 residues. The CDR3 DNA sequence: TGTGCCAGCAGCTGGGGACAGGGAACCAACACTGAAGCTTTCTTT. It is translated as CASSWGQGTNTEAFF. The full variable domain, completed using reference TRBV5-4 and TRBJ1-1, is ETGVTQSPTHLIKTRGQQVTLRCSSQSGHNTVSWYQQALGQGPQFIFQYYREEENGRGNFPPRFSGLQFPNYSSELNVNALELDDSALYLCASSWGQGTNTEAFFGQGTRLTVV.

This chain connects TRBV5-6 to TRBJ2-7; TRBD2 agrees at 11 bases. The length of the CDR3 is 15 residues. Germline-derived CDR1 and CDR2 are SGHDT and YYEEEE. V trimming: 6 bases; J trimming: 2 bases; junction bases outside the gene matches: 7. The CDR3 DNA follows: TGTGCCAGCACCCCGGGACTAGCGGTTCCCTACGAGCAGTACTTC. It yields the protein CASTPGLAVPYEQYF. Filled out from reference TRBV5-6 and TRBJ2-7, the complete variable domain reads DAGVTQSPTHLIKTRGQQVTLRCSPKSGHDTVSWYQQALGQGPQFIFQYYEEEERQRGNFPDRFSGHQFPNYSSELNVNALLLGDSALYLCASTPGLAVPYEQYFGPGTRLTVT.

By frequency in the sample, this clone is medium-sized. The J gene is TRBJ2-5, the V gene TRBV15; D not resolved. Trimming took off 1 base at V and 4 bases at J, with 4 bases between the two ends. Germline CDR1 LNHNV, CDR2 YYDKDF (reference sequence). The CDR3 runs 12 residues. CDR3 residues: CATSRGGETQYF. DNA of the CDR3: TGTGCCACCAGCAGAGGAGGAGAGACCCAGTACTTC.

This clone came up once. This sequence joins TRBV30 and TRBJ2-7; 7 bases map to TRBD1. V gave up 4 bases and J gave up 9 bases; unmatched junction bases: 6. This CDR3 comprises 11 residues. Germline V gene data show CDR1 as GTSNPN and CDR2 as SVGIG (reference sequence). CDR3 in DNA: TGTGCCTGGACTGACAGGGTGGGGCAGTACTTC. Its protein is CAWTDRVGQYF.

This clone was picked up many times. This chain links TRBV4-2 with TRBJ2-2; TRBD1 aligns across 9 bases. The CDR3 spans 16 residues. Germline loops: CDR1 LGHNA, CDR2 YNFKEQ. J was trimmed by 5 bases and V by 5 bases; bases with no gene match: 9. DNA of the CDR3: TGTGCCAGCAGCTATCGACAGGGGGTAGGGACCGGGGAGCTGTTTTTT. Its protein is CASSYRQGVGTGELFF.

CDR3 loop: CASSETARQGASGEQYF. CDR3 DNA sequence: TGTGCCAGCAGTGAAACGGCGAGACAGGGGGCTTCGGGGGAGCAGTACTTC. The chain has TRBV2 and TRBJ2-7; 10 bases align to TRBD1. Germline trimming cut 2 bases from V and 7 bases from J; bases unmatched to any gene: 14. The length of the CDR3 is 17 residues. Germline V gives CDR1 SNHLY, CDR2 FYNNEI.

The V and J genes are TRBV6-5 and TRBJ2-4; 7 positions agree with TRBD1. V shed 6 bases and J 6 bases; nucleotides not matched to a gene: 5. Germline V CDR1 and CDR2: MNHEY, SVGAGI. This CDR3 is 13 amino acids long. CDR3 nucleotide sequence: TGTGCCAGCAGGACAGGGAGTGGAAACATTCAGTACTTC. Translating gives CASRTGSGNIQYF.

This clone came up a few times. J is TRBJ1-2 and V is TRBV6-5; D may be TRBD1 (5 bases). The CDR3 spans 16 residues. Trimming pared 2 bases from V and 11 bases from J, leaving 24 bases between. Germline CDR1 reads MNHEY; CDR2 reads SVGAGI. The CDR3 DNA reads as TGTGCCAGCAGTTACACCCGACAGCTAACAAGGATAGCATACACCTTC. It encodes CASSYTRQLTRIAYTF.

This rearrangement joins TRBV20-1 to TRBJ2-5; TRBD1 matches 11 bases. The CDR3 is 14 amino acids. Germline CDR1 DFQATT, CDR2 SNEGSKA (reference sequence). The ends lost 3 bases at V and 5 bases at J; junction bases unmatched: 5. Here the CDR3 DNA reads TGCAGTGCTAGTGGACAGGGGGCTGGTGAGACCCAGTACTTC. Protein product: CSASGQGAGETQYF.